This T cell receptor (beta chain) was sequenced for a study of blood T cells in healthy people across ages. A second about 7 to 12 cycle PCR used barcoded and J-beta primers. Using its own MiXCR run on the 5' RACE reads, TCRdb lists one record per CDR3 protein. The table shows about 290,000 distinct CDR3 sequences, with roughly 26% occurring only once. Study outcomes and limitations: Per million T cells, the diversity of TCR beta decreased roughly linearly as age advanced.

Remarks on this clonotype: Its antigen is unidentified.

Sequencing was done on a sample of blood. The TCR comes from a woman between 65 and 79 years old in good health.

As DNA, the CDR3 is TGTGCCAGTAAGTTAACCCACGGGTACAATGAGCAGTTCTTC. Translated, it gives CASKLTHGYNEQFF. The chain couples TRBV19 to TRBJ2-1; no firm D call. Germline CDR1 and CDR2: LNHDA and SQIVND (reference sequence). Trimming pared 7 bases from V and 4 bases from J, leaving 14 bases between. This CDR3 spans 14 amino acids.